A single sample is the source of the 18 T cell receptor beta chains below, sequenced in a study of regulatory T cells in long-lasting Graves disease. Stated time point: persistent/refractory GD, antithyroid drugs over 5 years with positive TRAb. PBMC-derived RNA was used for the TCR library. Construction of TCR beta libraries relied on iRepertoire HTBI primers and on Arm-PCR targeting CDR3 regions. MiXCR, run by TCRdb on the multiplex PCR reads, gives a single entry per CDR3 protein. Among a few hundred thousand distinct CDR3 sequences listed, roughly a fifth were seen once. This material consisted of peripheral blood mononuclear cells (PBMCs), taken when the disease was refractory, from a patient treated with antithyroid drugs. The receptors were gathered from a female donor with Graves disease.

This clonotype was found a few times. This chain connects TRBV13 to TRBJ1-2; 8 bases align to TRBD1. The CDR3 has 14 residues. Losses at the gene ends were 4 bases for V and 4 bases for J; bases not matched to a gene: 5. CDR1 PRHDT and CDR2 FYEKMQ come from the germline V gene (reference sequence). DNA of the CDR3: TGTGCCAGCAGCTCGCGGACAGGGTCCTATGGCTACACCTTC. Residues: CASSSRTGSYGYTF.

This clonotype showed up just a few times. The chain has TRBV4-2 and TRBJ2-3; TRBD2 matches 9 bases. There are 19 residues in the CDR3. The germline V gene encodes CDR1 LGHNA and CDR2 YNFKEQ. V was clipped by 0 bases and J by 6 bases; unmatched bases: 16. CDR3 nucleotide sequence: TGTGCCAGCAGCCAAGAAGGGGGCCCGACTAGCGGAGTCAGGGATACGCAGTATTTT. It translates to CASSQEGGPTSGVRDTQYF.

This sequence joins TRBV28 and TRBJ2-2, with a tentative D call TRBD2 (6 bases). V lost 10 bases to trimming and J lost 0 bases, with 15 bases between them. The CDR3 spans 15 residues. Germline V lookup: CDR1 MDHEN, CDR2 SYDVKM. CDR3 DNA: TGTGCCACCGGTCGGGCGGGATCGAACACCGGGGAGCTGTTTTTT. Translation gives CATGRAGSNTGELFF. Variable domain in full (rest from reference TRBV28 and TRBJ2-2): DVKVTQSSRYLVKRTGEKVFLECVQDMDHENMFWYRQDPGLGLRLIYFSYDVKMKEKGDIPEGYSVSREKKERFSLILESASTNQTSMYLCATGRAGSNTGELFFGEGSRLTVL.

This clonotype turned up a few times. The chain recombines TRBV27 with TRBJ2-1, with D tentatively TRBD2 (6 bases). V was clipped by 5 bases and J by 3 bases, with 20 bases between them. Germline CDR1 MNHEY, CDR2 SMNVEV (reference sequence). The CDR3 spans 17 residues. CDR3 loop: CASSVTSTVPGYNEQFF. The CDR3 region has the DNA TGTGCCAGCAGTGTGACTAGTACTGTGCCTGGCTACAATGAGCAGTTCTTC.

This clonotype was counted at least ten times. The chain couples TRBV11-2 to TRBJ2-5, with TRBD1 identical over 10 bases. V shed 4 bases, J shed 4 bases, and the junction held 6 bases outside the gene matches. CDR1 is SGHAT and CDR2 is FQNNGV in the germline V gene. The CDR3 consists of 15 residues. CDR3 sequence (DNA): TGTGCCAGCAGCTCAAAGGACAGGGGGGGAGAGACCCAGTACTTC. Translation: CASSSKDRGGETQYF.

The J gene is TRBJ2-2, the V gene TRBV3-1, with 8 bases aligning to TRBD1. Germline assignment: CDR1 LGHDT and CDR2 YNNKEL (reference sequence). CDR3 length: 18 residues. Trimming cost V 3 bases and J 1 base; bases outside gene matches: 10. The DNA of the CDR3 is TGTGCCAGCAGCCATCCTAGGACAGGGCAGAGGAACACCGGGGAGCTGTTTTTT. Its protein is CASSHPRTGQRNTGELFF.

In its sample, this clonotype was seen many times. The chain joins TRBV27 to TRBJ1-1; maybe TRBD1 (6 bases). Germline V gene lookup returns CDR1 MNHEY and CDR2 SMNVEV (reference sequence). This CDR3 has 17 residues. V lost 5 bases and J lost 4, with 23 bases in between. The CDR3 nucleotides are TGTGCCAGCAGTCTTTCGGGGGGCACTCCTTGGGTCACTGAAGCTTTCTTT. As protein: CASSLSGGTPWVTEAFF.

As to this clonotype: Its ends do not fully match the called genes, so a read error is possible. V usage is TRBV6-5 and J usage is TRBJ2-5; no clear D gene. This CDR3 comprises 13 residues. CDR1 and CDR2 (germline): MNHEY, SVGAGI. CDR3 protein: CVSSLTIQETQYF. CDR3 DNA sequence: TGTGTCAGCAGTTTGACAATCCAAGAGACCCAGTACTTC.

This rearrangement joins TRBV3-1 to TRBJ2-1, with no clear D. CDR1 LGHDT and CDR2 YNNKEL come from the germline V gene (reference sequence). The length of the CDR3 is 16 residues. Trimming took off 0 bases at V and 6 bases at J, with 15 bases between the two ends. The CDR3 coding sequence is TGTGCCAGCAGCCAAGATACCCCAGTAGTGGGCAATGAGCAGTTCTTC. Its translation: CASSQDTPVVGNEQFF.

The sample holds a few counts of this clonotype. The chain recombines TRBV2 with TRBJ2-3; TRBD2 matches 12 bases. Losses at the gene ends were 5 bases for V and 5 bases for J; bases not matched to a gene: 5. This CDR3 spans 15 amino acids. From germline, CDR1 is SNHLY and CDR2 FYNNEI. The DNA of the CDR3 is TGTGCCAGCAGTACCACGGGACTAGCGGGAGATACGCAGTATTTT. Amino acids: CASSTTGLAGDTQYF. The whole variable domain, filled in from reference TRBV2 and TRBJ2-3, reads EPEVTQTPSHQVTQMGQEVILRCVPISNHLYFYWYRQILGQKVEFLVSFYNNEISEKSEIFDDQFSVERPDGSNFTLKIRSTKLEDSAMYFCASSTTGLAGDTQYFGPGTRLTVL.

The chain couples TRBV5-1 to TRBJ2-3; D is perhaps TRBD1 (5 bases). This CDR3 spans 16 amino acids. Germline assignment: CDR1 SGHRS and CDR2 YFSETQ. The V and J ends lost 2 bases and 2 bases respectively, with 15 bases between them. The CDR3 DNA reads TGCGCCAGCAGCTTCGGACAAGACCCCCACACAGATACGCAGTATTTT. This translates into CASSFGQDPHTDTQYF.

Points on this clonotype: Compared with germline, one end of the junction differs, possibly owing to a read error. The V call is TRBV5-4, the J call TRBJ1-1; maybe TRBD1 (6 bases). Germline CDR1 is SGHNT and CDR2 is YYREEE (reference sequence). The CDR3 totals 13 residues. The CDR3 DNA sequence: TGTGCCAGCACCTACACAGGGAACTCTGAAGCTTTCTTT. Its protein is CASTYTGNSEAFF.

This clonotype came up many times. This chain links TRBV11-2 with TRBJ1-1; unclear D gene. The V end was cut by 5 bases, the J end by 1 base, with 11 bases between. The CDR3 runs to 14 residues. Looked up from germline, CDR1 is SGHAT and CDR2 is FQNNGV. CDR3 coding DNA: TGTGCCAGCAGCCAAAGGACGAGGAACACTGAAGCTTTCTTT. It is translated as CASSQRTRNTEAFF. The whole variable domain, remainder taken from reference TRBV11-2 and TRBJ1-1, is EAGVAQSPRYKIIEKRQSVAFWCNPISGHATLYWYQQILGQGPKLLIQFQNNGVVDDSQLPKDRFSAERLKGVDSTLKIQPAKLEDSAVYLCASSQRTRNTEAFFGQGTRLTVV.

The table lists this clonotype with a few counts. The V call is TRBV9, the J call TRBJ2-7, with TRBD2 matching 10 bases. CDR3 length: 17 amino acids. Losses at the gene ends were 3 bases for V and 1 base for J; bases not matched to a gene: 10. Germline loops: CDR1 SGDLS, CDR2 YYNGEE. The CDR3 protein is CASSEEGRLAGSYEQYF. In DNA, the CDR3 is TGTGCCAGCAGCGAGGAGGGAAGACTAGCGGGTTCCTACGAGCAGTACTTC.

V is TRBV7-9 and J is TRBJ2-3; TRBD2 matches 7 bases. The ends lost 8 bases at V and 2 bases at J; junction bases unmatched: 7. Germline V gives CDR1 SEHNR, CDR2 FQNEAQ (reference sequence). There are 14 residues in the CDR3. The CDR3 loop reads CASVRGSNTDTQYF. DNA for the CDR3: TGTGCCAGCGTTCGCGGGAGTAACACAGATACGCAGTATTTT.

This clonotype has ten or more counts. The chain links TRBV28 to TRBJ2-7; no clear D. V lost 2 bases, J lost 2 bases, and 7 bases lay in between. This CDR3 comprises 13 residues. Germline CDR1 and CDR2: MDHEN and SYDVKM. CDR3 amino acids: CASSLEGTYEQYF. The CDR3 nucleotides read TGTGCCAGCAGTTTAGAAGGGACCTACGAGCAGTACTTC. The variable domain in full, with the rest retrieved from reference TRBV28 and TRBJ2-7, is DVKVTQSSRYLVKRTGEKVFLECVQDMDHENMFWYRQDPGLGLRLIYFSYDVKMKEKGDIPEGYSVSREKKERFSLILESASTNQTSMYLCASSLEGTYEQYFGPGTRLTVT.

This clonotype was detected ten times or more. No conserved phenylalanine or tryptophan ends this CDR3, so it is likely a read error. The J gene is TRBJ2-2, the V gene TRBV12-3 or TRBV12-4; weak D call: TRBD2 (5 bases). The V end was cut by 1 base, the J end by 5 bases, with 5 bases between. This CDR3 is 13 amino acids long. The chain's CDR3 is CASSLERTGELFL. The CDR3 DNA is TGTGCCAGCAGTTTAGAGCGGACCGGGGAGCTGTTTCTT.

The sample holds a few counts of this clonotype. V and J are TRBV20-1 and TRBJ1-4; D gene uncertain. From germline, CDR1 is DFQATT and CDR2 SNEGSKA (reference sequence). The length of the CDR3 is 11 residues. Trimming took 5 bases from V and 8 from J, leaving 9 bases between them. The CDR3 is CSAPLREKLFF. The CDR3, as DNA: TGCAGTGCTCCCTTAAGGGAAAAACTGTTTTTT.